A selection of T cell receptor beta chains follows, all from one sample in a study of OX40 agonist ivuxolimab in advanced cancers. Clones were read by immunoSEQ multiplex PCR, and TCRdb kept only the in-frame ones, dropping some. The sample holds 100,000 or so clones, less than 95% seen once. The material was CD4+ or CD8+ T cells sorted from blood, obtained in a trial of the OX40 agonist ivuxolimab. These receptors all come from an adult with an advanced solid tumor such as melanoma, head and neck, liver or kidney cancer. The CDR3 runs from the conserved cysteine through the conserved F or W. Each record gives: V gene, J gene, D gene, clone size, CDR3 DNA, CDR3 protein. A D gene is named only where the DNA matches it firmly. Only some rows state a clone size, as once, few, many or a class for expanded clones.

V: TRBV28
J: TRBJ2-1
D: TRBD1
size: -
DNA: TGTGCCAGCAGTTCAGTCCGGGACAGGTCCCAACATGAGCAGTTCTTC
CDR3: CASSSVRDRSQHEQFF

V: TRBV5-4
J: TRBJ2-3
D: TRBD2
size: -
DNA: TGTGCCAGCAGCTTGGATGCGGGAGGCCCGTTCGTTTATTATTTT
CDR3: CASSLDAGGPFVYYF

V: TRBV7-2
J: TRBJ1-2
D: TRBD1
size: -
DNA: TGTGCCAGCAGCTCGGGACAGGGCTATGGCTACACCTTC
CDR3: CASSSGQGYGYTF

V: TRBV19
J: TRBJ2-2
D: -
size: once
DNA: TGTGCCAGTAGTATTTTCGAACGGAGCACCGGGGAGCTGTTTTTT
CDR3: CASSIFERSTGELFF

V: TRBV5-5
J: TRBJ1-5
D: -
size: -
DNA: TGTGCCAGCAGCTCGCTTGGGGGTCAAAACAATCAGCCCCAGCATTTT
CDR3: CASSSLGGQNNQPQHF

V: TRBV6-5
J: TRBJ2-3
D: TRBD2
size: -
DNA: TGTGCCAGCAGGGGGACTAGCAGAAGAGGTACGCAGTATTTT
CDR3: CASRGTSRRGTQYF

V: TRBV4-3
J: TRBJ1-1
D: TRBD1
size: -
DNA: TGCGCCAGCAGCCAAATCAGGGAGGGGGCCACTGAAGCTTTCTTT
CDR3: CASSQIREGATEAFF

V: TRBV19
J: TRBJ2-6
D: TRBD2
size: -
DNA: TGTGCCAGTAACCTAGCGGGACCCTCTGGGGCCAACGTCCTGACTTTC
CDR3: CASNLAGPSGANVLTF

V: TRBV4-1
J: TRBJ1-1
D: -
size: -
DNA: TGCGCCAGCAGCCAAGGGGGAGTCCCTGAAGCTTTCTTT
CDR3: CASSQGGVPEAFF

V: TRBV7-8
J: TRBJ2-1
D: -
size: -
DNA: TGTGCCAGCAGGGAAGTTCGGGTATACAATGAGCAGTTCTTC
CDR3: CASREVRVYNEQFF

V: TRBV27
J: TRBJ1-2
D: TRBD1
size: once
DNA: TGTGCCAGCGCTTTGAGACAGGGGACGACCTATGGCTACACCTTC
CDR3: CASALRQGTTYGYTF

V: TRBV7-9
J: TRBJ1-4
D: -
size: once
DNA: TGTGCCAGCCGGGACTCCAATGAAAAACTGTTTTTT
CDR3: CASRDSNEKLFF

V: TRBV6-1
J: TRBJ1-1
D: TRBD1
size: -
DNA: TGTGCCAGCTCAAGGACAGGCCAGAACACTGAAGCTTTCTTT
CDR3: CASSRTGQNTEAFF

V: TRBV11-2
J: TRBJ2-2
D: TRBD2
size: -
DNA: TGTGCCAGCAGGACGACTAGCGGGAGAGTAACCGGGGAGCTGTTTTTT
CDR3: CASRTTSGRVTGELFF

V: TRBV7-9
J: TRBJ2-3
D: TRBD1
size: -
DNA: TGTGCCAGCAGGGGGACTGAGACAGGGGCGAATACGCAGTATTTT
CDR3: CASRGTETGANTQYF

V: TRBV5-1
J: TRBJ2-1
D: TRBD1
size: -
DNA: TGCGCCAGCAGCCTGCAGGGGGCTGAGCAGTTCTTC
CDR3: CASSLQGAEQFF

V: TRBV6-5
J: TRBJ1-5
D: -
size: -
DNA: TGTGCCAGCAGTTACTCGATCGGGGGAAATCAGCCCCAGCATTTT
CDR3: CASSYSIGGNQPQHF

V: TRBV27
J: TRBJ2-7
D: TRBD1
size: -
DNA: TGTGCCAGCAGAAGGGACAGGGCGGGGTACGAGCAGTACTTC
CDR3: CASRRDRAGYEQYF

V: TRBV27
J: TRBJ2-5
D: -
size: -
DNA: TGTGCCAGCAGTTTATCGGGGGAGACCCAGTACTTC
CDR3: CASSLSGETQYF

V: TRBV2
J: TRBJ1-1
D: -
size: -
DNA: TGTGCCAGCAGTTACACAACAGGCACTGAAGCTTTCTTT
CDR3: CASSYTTGTEAFF

V: TRBV6-6
J: TRBJ2-7
D: TRBD1
size: -
DNA: TGTGCCAGCAGTTACTCGACAGGGATAAACGAGCAGTACTTC
CDR3: CASSYSTGINEQYF

V: TRBV21-1
J: TRBJ2-2
D: -
size: -
DNA: TGTGCCAGCGTGCCTAGGACAGGGGCCGGGGAGCTGTTTTTT
CDR3: CASVPRTGAGELFF

V: TRBV7-3
J: TRBJ2-1
D: -
size: -
DNA: TGTGCCAGCAGCTTAACGTTTAGTAGCGGTGAGCAGTTCTTC
CDR3: CASSLTFSSGEQFF

V: TRBV6-1
J: TRBJ2-1
D: TRBD2
size: -
DNA: TGTGCCAGCAGTGGCCTAGCGGGTACGAATGAGCAGTTCTTC
CDR3: CASSGLAGTNEQFF

V: TRBV7-6
J: TRBJ2-3
D: -
size: -
DNA: TGTGCCAGCAGCTTAGATCTTACAGATACGCAGTATTTT
CDR3: CASSLDLTDTQYF

V: TRBV19
J: TRBJ2-6
D: -
size: -
DNA: TGTGCCAGTAGGCCTAGTGGGGCCAACGTCCTGACTTTC
CDR3: CASRPSGANVLTF

V: TRBV29-1
J: TRBJ2-7
D: TRBD2
size: once
DNA: TGCAGCGTACTAGCGGGAGCGTCCTACGAGCAGTACTTC
CDR3: CSVLAGASYEQYF

V: TRBV28
J: TRBJ2-7
D: -
size: once
DNA: TGTGCCAGCAAGGGTTTTTGGGAGCAGTACTTC
CDR3: CASKGFWEQYF

V: TRBV5-1
J: TRBJ2-3
D: -
size: -
DNA: TGCGCCAGCAGCTTGGTGTCTAGCACAGATACGCAGTATTTT
CDR3: CASSLVSSTDTQYF

V: TRBV7-2
J: TRBJ1-1
D: TRBD1
size: few
DNA: TGTGCCAGCAGCTTACTTCAGGGGGGGACTACTGAAGCTTTCTTT
CDR3: CASSLLQGGTTEAFF

V: TRBV4-1
J: TRBJ1-4
D: -
size: -
DNA: TGCGCCAGCAGCCAAGGATCGCACTGGGGAAGAAATGAAAAACTGTTTTTT
CDR3: CASSQGSHWGRNEKLFF

V: TRBV7-2
J: TRBJ2-7
D: -
size: -
DNA: TGTGCCAGCAGCCCCGGGGCCCAGGGACGGGCCGAGCAGTACTTC
CDR3: CASSPGAQGRAEQYF

V: TRBV20-1
J: TRBJ2-5
D: -
size: -
DNA: TGCAGTGCTAAATGGAAAGAGACCCAGTACTTC
CDR3: CSAKWKETQYF

V: TRBV5-6
J: TRBJ1-1
D: -
size: -
DNA: TGTGCCAGCAGCTTGGCCCGGGGGGGAGCTTTCTTT
CDR3: CASSLARGGAFF

V: TRBV11-3
J: TRBJ1-1
D: TRBD1
size: -
DNA: TGTGCCAGCAGCTCTACCAGGGGGGCGAACACTGAAGCTTTCTTT
CDR3: CASSSTRGANTEAFF

V: TRBV15
J: TRBJ1-4
D: -
size: -
DNA: TGTGCCACCAGCAGAGAACGCCTCGGGACGGCTGCAACTAATGAAAAACTGTTTTTT
CDR3: CATSRERLGTAATNEKLFF

V: TRBV7-9
J: TRBJ1-4
D: -
size: -
DNA: TGTGCCAGCAGCTTAGGACTAGGGGGTGAAAAACTGTTTTTT
CDR3: CASSLGLGGEKLFF

V: TRBV7-9
J: TRBJ2-4
D: TRBD2
size: -
DNA: TGTGCCAGCAGCGAGGGACTAGCGGGAGGGGAAAACATTCAGTACTTC
CDR3: CASSEGLAGGENIQYF

V: TRBV7-6
J: TRBJ2-1
D: TRBD2
size: -
DNA: TGTGCCAGCAGCTTAGGGGGACTAGTCTCCCATGAGCAGTTCTTC
CDR3: CASSLGGLVSHEQFF

V: TRBV11-2
J: TRBJ2-7
D: -
size: -
DNA: TGTGCCAGCAGCTCTGGCCAGATCAGGAGCTACGAGCAGTACTTC
CDR3: CASSSGQIRSYEQYF

V: TRBV28
J: TRBJ2-2
D: -
size: -
DNA: TGTGCCAGCAGAGAGCGGAACACCGGGGAGCTGTTTTTT
CDR3: CASRERNTGELFF

V: TRBV5-1
J: TRBJ2-5
D: TRBD1
size: -
DNA: TGCGCCAGCAGCCCGGGGACAGGGGGGTCAGAGACCCAGTACTTC
CDR3: CASSPGTGGSETQYF

V: TRBV9
J: TRBJ2-3
D: TRBD2
size: -
DNA: TGTGCCAGCAGCGTAGTCCCCACTAGCGGGGGAACAGATACGCAGTATTTT
CDR3: CASSVVPTSGGTDTQYF

V: TRBV18
J: TRBJ1-3
D: -
size: -
DNA: TGTGCCAGCTCATTTCAAATGACAGGCGTGGGCGTCTCTGGAAACACCATATATTTT
CDR3: CASSFQMTGVGVSGNTIYF

V: TRBV9
J: TRBJ1-3
D: TRBD1
size: few
DNA: TGTGCCAGCAGCGCTGGGACAGGGGGCGGAAACACCATATATTTT
CDR3: CASSAGTGGGNTIYF

V: TRBV15
J: TRBJ2-4
D: TRBD2
size: -
DNA: TGTGCCACCAGCAGAAAGCGGGAGGTTGTAAGTTTAGCAAACATTCAGTACTTC
CDR3: CATSRKREVVSLANIQYF

V: TRBV18
J: TRBJ1-5
D: TRBD1
size: -
DNA: TGTGCCAGCTCCTCGGACAGGGAACAGCCCCAGCATTTT
CDR3: CASSSDREQPQHF

V: TRBV5-5
J: TRBJ1-5
D: TRBD1
size: -
DNA: TGTGCCAGCAGCTTCACAGGGGCCGCACAGCCCCAGCATTTT
CDR3: CASSFTGAAQPQHF

V: TRBV5-1
J: TRBJ2-2
D: TRBD1
size: -
DNA: TGCGCCAGCAGCTTGGCCCCCCCCGGGACAGGCACCGGGGAGCTGTTTTTT
CDR3: CASSLAPPGTGTGELFF

V: TRBV27
J: TRBJ1-2
D: TRBD1
size: -
DNA: TGTGCCAGCAGCGAATTACAGGGGGGAGCCCCCTATGGCTACACCTTC
CDR3: CASSELQGGAPYGYTF

V: TRBV7-3
J: TRBJ2-1
D: TRBD1
size: once
DNA: TGTGCCAGCAGCCCCGGGACAGGGGCCAATGAGCAGTTCTTC
CDR3: CASSPGTGANEQFF

V: TRBV14
J: TRBJ2-2
D: TRBD1
size: -
DNA: TGTGCCAGCAGCCCGGACAGGGTCGATGCCGGGGAGCTGTTTTTT
CDR3: CASSPDRVDAGELFF